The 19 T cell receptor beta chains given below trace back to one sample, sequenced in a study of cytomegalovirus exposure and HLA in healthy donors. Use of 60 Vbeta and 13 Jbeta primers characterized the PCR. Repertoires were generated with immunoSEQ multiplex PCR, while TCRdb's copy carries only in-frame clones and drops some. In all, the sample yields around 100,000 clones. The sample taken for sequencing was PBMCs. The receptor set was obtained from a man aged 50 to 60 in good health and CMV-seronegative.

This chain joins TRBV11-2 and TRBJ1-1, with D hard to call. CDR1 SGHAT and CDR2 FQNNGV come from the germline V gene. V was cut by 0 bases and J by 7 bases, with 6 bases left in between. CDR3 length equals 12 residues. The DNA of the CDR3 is TGTGCCAGCAGCTTAGATGTAGTTGAAGCTTTCTTT. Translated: CASSLDVVEAFF.

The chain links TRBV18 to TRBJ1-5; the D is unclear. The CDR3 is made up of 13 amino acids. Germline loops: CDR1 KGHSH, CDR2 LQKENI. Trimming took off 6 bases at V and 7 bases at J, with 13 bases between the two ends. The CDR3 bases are TGTGCCAGCTCCTACGAACGGGAACAGCCCCAGCATTTT. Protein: CASSYEREQPQHF. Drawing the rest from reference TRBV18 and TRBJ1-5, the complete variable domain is NAGVMQNPRHLVRRRGQEARLRCSPMKGHSHVYWYRQLPEEGLKFMVYLQKENIIDESGMPKERFSAEFPKEGPSILRIQQVVRGDSAAYFCASSYEREQPQHFGDGTRLSIL.

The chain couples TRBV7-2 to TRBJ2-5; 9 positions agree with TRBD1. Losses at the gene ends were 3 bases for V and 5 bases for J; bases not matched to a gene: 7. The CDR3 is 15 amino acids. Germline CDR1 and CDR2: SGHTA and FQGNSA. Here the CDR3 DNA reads TGTGCCAGCAGCTTCGACAGGGGGGTCAGCGAGACCCAGTACTTC. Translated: CASSFDRGVSETQYF.

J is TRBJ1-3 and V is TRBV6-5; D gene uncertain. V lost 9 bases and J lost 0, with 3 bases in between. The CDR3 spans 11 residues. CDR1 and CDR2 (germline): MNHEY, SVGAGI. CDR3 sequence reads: CASLSGNTIYF. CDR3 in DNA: TGTGCCAGTCTCTCTGGAAACACCATATATTTT.

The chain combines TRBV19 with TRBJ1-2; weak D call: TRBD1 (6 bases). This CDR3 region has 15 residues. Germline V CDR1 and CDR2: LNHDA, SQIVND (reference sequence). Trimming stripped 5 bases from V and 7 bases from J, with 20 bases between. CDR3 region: CASSSLPGQRSGYTF. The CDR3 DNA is TGTGCCAGTAGTTCGCTACCGGGACAAAGGAGTGGCTACACCTTC.

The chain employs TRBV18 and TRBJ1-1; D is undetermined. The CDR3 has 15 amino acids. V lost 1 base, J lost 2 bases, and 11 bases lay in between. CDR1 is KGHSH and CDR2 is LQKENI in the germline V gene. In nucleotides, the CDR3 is TGTGCCAGCTCACCACTAAACTTTTACAACACTGAAGCTTTCTTT. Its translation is CASSPLNFYNTEAFF.

The CDR3 loop is CASSSDSTSSYEQYF. The CDR3 coding sequence is TGTGCCAGTAGCAGCGACAGCACTTCATCCTACGAGCAGTACTTC. This sequence joins TRBV19 and TRBJ2-7; possible D gene TRBD1, 5 bases. The CDR3 totals 15 residues. Trimming shortened V by 6 bases and J by 1 base, and 16 bases separated the two germline ends. Germline V gene lookup returns CDR1 LNHDA and CDR2 SQIVND (reference sequence). Supplemented by reference TRBV19 and TRBJ2-7, the full variable domain reads DGGITQSPKYLFRKEGQNVTLSCEQNLNHDAMYWYRQDPGQGLRLIYYSQIVNDFQKGDIAEGYSVSREKKESFPLTVTSAQKNPTAFYLCASSSDSTSSYEQYFGPGTRLTVT.

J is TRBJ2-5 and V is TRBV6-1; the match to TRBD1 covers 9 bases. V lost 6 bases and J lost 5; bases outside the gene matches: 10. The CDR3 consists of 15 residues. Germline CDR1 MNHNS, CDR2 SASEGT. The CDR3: CASSLGDRVWETQYF. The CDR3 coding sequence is TGTGCCAGCAGCCTAGGGGACAGGGTGTGGGAGACCCAGTACTTC.

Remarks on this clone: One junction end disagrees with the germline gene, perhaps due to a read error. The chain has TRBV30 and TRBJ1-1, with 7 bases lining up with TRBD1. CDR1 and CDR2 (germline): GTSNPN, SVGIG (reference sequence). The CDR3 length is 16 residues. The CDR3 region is CAWSLGGAALYTEASF. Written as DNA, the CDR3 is TGTGCCTGGAGTTTAGGGGGCGCAGCGTTGTACACTGAAGCTTCCTTT.

The CDR3 loop is CASSVQGYEQYF. For the CDR3, the DNA is TGTGCCAGCAGTGTACAGGGGTACGAGCAGTACTTC. The gene calls are TRBV2 and TRBJ2-7, with 7 bases matching TRBD1. The CDR3 runs 12 residues. The germline CDR1 and CDR2 sequences are SNHLY and FYNNEI. The V gene end was trimmed by 4 bases and the J gene end by 4 bases; junction bases not matched to a gene: 1.

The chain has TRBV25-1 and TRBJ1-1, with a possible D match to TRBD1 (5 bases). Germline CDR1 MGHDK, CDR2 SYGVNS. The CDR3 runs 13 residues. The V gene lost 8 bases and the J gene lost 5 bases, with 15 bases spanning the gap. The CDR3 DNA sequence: TGTGCCAGCGGGTCTTGGGGGGATACTGAAGCTTTCTTT. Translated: CASGSWGDTEAFF. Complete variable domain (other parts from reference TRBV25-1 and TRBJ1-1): EADIYQTPRYLVIGTGKKITLECSQTMGHDKMYWYQQDPGMELHLIHYSYGVNSTEKGDLSSESTVSRIRTEHFPLTLESARPSHTSQYLCASGSWGDTEAFFGQGTRLTVV.

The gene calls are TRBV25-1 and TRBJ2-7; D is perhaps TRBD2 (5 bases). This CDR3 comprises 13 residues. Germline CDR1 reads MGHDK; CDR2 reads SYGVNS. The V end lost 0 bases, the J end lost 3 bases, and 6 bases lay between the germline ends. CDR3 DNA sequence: TGTGCCAGCAGTGAATATGGAGGCTACGAGCAGTACTTC. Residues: CASSEYGGYEQYF.

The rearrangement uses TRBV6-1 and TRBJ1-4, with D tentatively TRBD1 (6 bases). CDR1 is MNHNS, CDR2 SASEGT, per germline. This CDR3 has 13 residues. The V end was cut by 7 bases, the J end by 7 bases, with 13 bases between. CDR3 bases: TGTGCCAGCATGCAGGGGACGGGTGAAAAACTGTTTTTT. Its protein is CASMQGTGEKLFF.

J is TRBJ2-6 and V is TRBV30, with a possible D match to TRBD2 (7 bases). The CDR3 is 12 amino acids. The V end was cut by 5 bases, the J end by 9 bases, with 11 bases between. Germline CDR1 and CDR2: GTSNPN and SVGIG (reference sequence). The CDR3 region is CAWEGGINVLTF. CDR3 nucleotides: TGTGCCTGGGAGGGGGGGATCAACGTCCTGACTTTC.

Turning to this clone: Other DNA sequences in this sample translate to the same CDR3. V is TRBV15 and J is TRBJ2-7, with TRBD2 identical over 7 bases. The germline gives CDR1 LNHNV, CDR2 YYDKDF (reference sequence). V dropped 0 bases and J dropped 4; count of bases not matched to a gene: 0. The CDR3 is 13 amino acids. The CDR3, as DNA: TGTGCCACCAGCAGAGATAGCGGGTACGAGCAGTACTTC. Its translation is CATSRDSGYEQYF.

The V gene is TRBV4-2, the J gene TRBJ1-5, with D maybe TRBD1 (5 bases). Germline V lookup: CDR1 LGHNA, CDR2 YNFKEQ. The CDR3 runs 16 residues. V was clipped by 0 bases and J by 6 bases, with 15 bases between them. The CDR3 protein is CASSQDWSGGTQPQHF. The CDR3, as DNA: TGTGCCAGCAGCCAAGATTGGTCGGGGGGAACTCAGCCCCAGCATTTT.

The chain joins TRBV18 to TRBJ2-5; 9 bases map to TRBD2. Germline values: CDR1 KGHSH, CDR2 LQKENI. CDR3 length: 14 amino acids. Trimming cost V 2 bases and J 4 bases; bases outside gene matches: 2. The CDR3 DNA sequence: TGTGCCAGCTCACCAAGGCGGGAGGGAGAGACCCAGTACTTC. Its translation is CASSPRREGETQYF.

The CDR3 protein is CASSEEGGRENQPQHF. Written as DNA, the CDR3 is TGTGCCAGCAGTGAAGAGGGGGGGCGAGAGAATCAGCCCCAGCATTTT. The rearrangement links TRBV6-1 to TRBJ1-5; possibly TRBD1 for D (6 bases). The CDR3 consists of 16 residues. Trimming took off 1 base at V and 4 bases at J, with 14 bases between the two ends. Germline V gene sequence: CDR1 MNHNS, CDR2 SASEGT.

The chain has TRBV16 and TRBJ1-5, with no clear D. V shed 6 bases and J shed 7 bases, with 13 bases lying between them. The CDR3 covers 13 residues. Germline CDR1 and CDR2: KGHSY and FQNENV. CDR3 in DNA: TGTGCCAGCAGTCTCGGACCGGGGCAGCCCCAGCATTTT. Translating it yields CASSLGPGQPQHF.